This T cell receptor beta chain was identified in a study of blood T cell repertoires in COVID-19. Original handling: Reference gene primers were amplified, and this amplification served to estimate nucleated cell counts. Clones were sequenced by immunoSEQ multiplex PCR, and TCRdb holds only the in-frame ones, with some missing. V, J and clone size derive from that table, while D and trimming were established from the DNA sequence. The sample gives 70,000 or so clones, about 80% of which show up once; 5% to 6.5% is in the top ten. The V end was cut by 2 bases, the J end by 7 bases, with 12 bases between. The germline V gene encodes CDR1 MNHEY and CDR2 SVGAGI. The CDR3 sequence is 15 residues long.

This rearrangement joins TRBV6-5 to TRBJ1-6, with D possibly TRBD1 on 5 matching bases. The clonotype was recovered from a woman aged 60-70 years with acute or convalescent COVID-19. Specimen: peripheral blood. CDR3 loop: CASSYEAGRNSPLHF. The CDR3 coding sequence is TGTGCCAGCAGTTACGAGGCAGGGAGGAATTCACCCCTCCACTTT.